A selection of T cell receptor beta chains follows, all from one sample in a study of T cell repertoires in cytomegalovirus infection. Each CDR3 protein is one row after TCRdb ran MiXCR on the reads. The sample has under 450,000 distinct CDR3 sequences, about 32% seen once. The antigens these receptors bind are not known. Specimen: cultured PBMCs, collected from culture after CMV antigen stimulation. These receptors were obtained from a human donor in good health (CMV status not recorded). Some clones in this sample may be carry-over from other donors' samples. CDR3s include the opening cysteine and the closing phenylalanine or tryptophan. A D gene is named only where the DNA matches it firmly. Clone size is given for some rows only: seen once, a few or many times, or a class if the clone is expanded.

CDR3aa	CDR3nt	len	v_gene	j_gene	abundance	d_gene
CSATRRTGRETQYF	TGCAGTGCTACGAGGCGGACAGGTCGGGAGACCCAGTACTTC	14	TRBV20-1	TRBJ2-5	-	TRBD1
CASSPGGSGTTDTQYF	TGTGCCAGCAGTCCCGGGGGTAGCGGGACCACAGATACGCAGTATTTT	16	TRBV12-3/TRBV12-4	TRBJ2-3	few	TRBD2
CASSFTSERQETQYF	TGTGCCAGCAGCTTTACTAGCGAACGTCAAGAGACCCAGTACTTC	15	TRBV7-6	TRBJ2-5	-	TRBD2
CASSQTDAGYTF	TGCGCCAGCAGCCAGACAGACGCGGGCTACACCTTC	12	TRBV5-1	TRBJ1-2	-	-
CASRPGTGLPGYTF	TGTGCCAGCAGGCCCGGGACAGGGTTACCTGGCTACACCTTC	14	TRBV12-3/TRBV12-4	TRBJ1-2	few	TRBD1
CASAKADTQYF	TGTGCCAGCGCGAAAGCAGATACGCAGTATTTT	11	TRBV7-9	TRBJ2-3	-	-
CASSRIVRDTQYF	TGCGCCAGCAGCCGGATTGTCAGGGATACGCAGTATTTT	13	TRBV4-3	TRBJ2-3	many	-
CASSKLAGTGPNSPLHF	TGTGCCAGCAGCAAACTGGCCGGAACAGGTCCCAATTCACCCCTCCACTTT	17	TRBV7-2	TRBJ1-6	many	-
CASSLSLNEQFF	TGTGCCAGCAGCTTATCCCTAAATGAGCAGTTCTTC	12	TRBV7-8	TRBJ2-1	-	-
CASSFSERSTDTQYF	TGTGCCAGCAGTTTTTCGGAGCGGAGCACAGATACGCAGTATTTT	15	TRBV6-5	TRBJ2-3	-	-
CASSAARGSYNEQFF	TGTGCCAGTAGTGCTGCTAGAGGCTCCTACAATGAGCAGTTCTTC	15	TRBV19	TRBJ2-1	-	-
CASSLGGNTIYF	TGTGCCAGCAGCTTAGGAGGAAACACCATATATTTT	12	TRBV7-2	TRBJ1-3	many	-
CASRAGPETQYF	TGTGCCAGCAGGGCAGGCCCAGAGACCCAGTACTTC	12	TRBV28	TRBJ2-5	-	-
CASSIYSGTGSETQYF	TGTGCCAGCAGCATTTACTCCGGGACAGGGTCAGAGACCCAGTACTTC	16	TRBV5-4	TRBJ2-5	-	TRBD1
CASSLAGTTGQETQYF	TGTGCCAGCAGCTTAGCCGGGACTACCGGGCAAGAGACCCAGTACTTC	16	TRBV7-2	TRBJ2-5	few	TRBD2
CASSKGQYPYEQYF	TGTGCCAGCAGTAAAGGACAGTACCCCTACGAGCAGTACTTC	14	TRBV6-2/TRBV6-3	TRBJ2-7	-	-
CATSREESGLDSYEQYF	TGTGCCACCAGCAGAGAAGAATCGGGACTAGACTCCTACGAGCAGTACTTC	17	TRBV15	TRBJ2-7	-	TRBD2
CASSPTIAGGSYEQYF	TGTGCCAGCAGTCCAACCATAGCGGGAGGCTCCTACGAGCAGTACTTC	16	TRBV27	TRBJ2-7	-	TRBD2
CASSLGGQYQPQHF	TGTGCCAGCAGCTTAGGGGGACAGTATCAGCCCCAGCATTTT	14	TRBV7-2	TRBJ1-5	many	TRBD1
CASPRQGWRNWDQPQHF	TGTGCCAGCCCCCGACAGGGTTGGCGTAATTGGGATCAGCCCCAGCATTTT	17	TRBV6-1	TRBJ1-5	-	TRBD1
CASSRQGYEQYF	TGTGCCAGCAGCCGACAGGGCTACGAGCAGTACTTC	12	TRBV6-2/TRBV6-3	TRBJ2-7	many	TRBD1
CASSLGGRPSTDTQYF	TGTGCCAGCAGTTTAGGGGGACGTCCGAGCACAGATACGCAGTATTTT	16	TRBV12-3/TRBV12-4	TRBJ2-3	-	-
CASGFAGGNQPQHF	TGTGCTAGTGGGTTTGCAGGGGGAAATCAGCCCCAGCATTTT	14	TRBV12-5	TRBJ1-5	-	TRBD1
CSARGQTNEKLFF	TGCAGTGCTAGAGGGCAGACTAATGAAAAACTGTTTTTT	13	TRBV20-1	TRBJ1-4	-	-
CSVSVAGGPYNEQFF	TGCAGCGTTTCGGTAGCGGGTGGCCCGTACAATGAGCAGTTCTTC	15	TRBV29-1	TRBJ2-1	few	TRBD2
CATRRRVGELFF	TGTGCCACCAGACGAAGGGTCGGGGAGCTGTTTTTT	12	TRBV15	TRBJ2-2	few	-
CASSSNRDFSYNEQFF	TGCGCCAGCAGTTCCAATCGTGACTTCTCCTACAATGAGCAGTTCTTC	16	TRBV5-1	TRBJ2-1	few	-
CASSLLAEQETQYF	TGTGCCAGCAGCTTGCTGGCGGAACAAGAGACCCAGTACTTC	14	TRBV5-4	TRBJ2-5	-	-
CASSRDRVSETQYF	TGTGCCAGCAGTCGGGACAGGGTCAGCGAGACCCAGTACTTC	14	TRBV6-6	TRBJ2-5	few	TRBD1
CASGPDRSANTGELFF	TGTGCTAGTGGGCCTGACAGGTCCGCGAACACCGGGGAGCTGTTTTTT	16	TRBV12-5	TRBJ2-2	once	-
CASSPQGSGIYNEQFF	TGTGCCAGCAGTCCCCAAGGTAGCGGCATTTACAATGAGCAGTTCTTC	16	TRBV28	TRBJ2-1	few	-
CASTSGNTIYF	TGTGCCAGTACTTCTGGAAACACCATATATTTT	11	TRBV28	TRBJ1-3	few	-
CASSSRISGRELDEQYF	TGTGCCAGCAGCTCTCGAATCAGTGGGCGCGAGCTCGACGAGCAGTACTTC	17	TRBV7-8	TRBJ2-7	-	-
CASSLIGELFF	TGTGCCAGCAGTTTAATAGGGGAGCTGTTTTTT	11	TRBV28	TRBJ2-2	few	-
CASSPGAMGEKLFF	TGCGCCAGCAGCCCCGGAGCGATGGGAGAAAAACTGTTTTTT	14	TRBV4-3	TRBJ1-4	-	-
CASSLFGGRPDTQYF	TGCGCCAGCAGCTTGTTTGGCGGGAGACCAGATACGCAGTATTTT	15	TRBV5-1	TRBJ2-3	few	TRBD2
CASSVPSGGTDTQYF	TGTGCCAGCAGCGTTCCCAGCGGTGGCACAGATACGCAGTATTTT	15	TRBV7-9	TRBJ2-3	-	-
CASSSNNRGEDEKLFF	TGTGCCAGCAGCTCCAATAACAGGGGAGAAGATGAAAAACTGTTTTTT	16	TRBV7-9	TRBJ1-4	few	TRBD1
CASSEFGGSKWGYTF	TGTGCCAGCAGTGAATTTGGAGGGTCCAAGTGGGGCTACACCTTC	15	TRBV25-1	TRBJ1-2	few	-
CSVDLEHGYTF	TGCAGCGTTGATTTAGAGCATGGCTACACCTTC	11	TRBV29-1	TRBJ1-2	few	-
CASSSREGNNEQFF	TGTGCCAGTAGTTCCCGGGAAGGGAACAATGAGCAGTTCTTC	14	TRBV19	TRBJ2-1	-	-
CASRDSKIRTEAFF	TGTGCCAGCAGGGACAGCAAGATAAGGACTGAAGCTTTCTTT	14	TRBV12-3/TRBV12-4	TRBJ1-1	-	-
CASSEITGLSTDTQYF	TGTGCCAGCAGTGAAATAACAGGCCTTAGCACAGATACGCAGTATTTT	16	TRBV25-1	TRBJ2-3	-	-
CASRQSGGTEAFF	TGTGCCAGCAGACAAAGTGGCGGGACTGAAGCTTTCTTT	13	TRBV11-2	TRBJ1-1	-	-
CASSLISGLETQYF	TGTGCCAGCAGCTTGATTTCAGGGTTGGAGACCCAGTACTTC	14	TRBV5-5	TRBJ2-5	few	-
CASMRAIAGGATDTQYF	TGTGCCAGTATGAGGGCCATAGCGGGAGGCGCTACAGATACGCAGTATTTT	17	TRBV19	TRBJ2-3	-	TRBD2
CASSLGSSALETQYF	TGTGCCAGCAGCCTCGGCTCTAGCGCACTAGAGACCCAGTACTTC	15	TRBV5-4	TRBJ2-5	-	-
CARPGQGTGELFF	TGTGCCAGACCGGGACAGGGTACCGGGGAGCTGTTTTTT	13	TRBV7-2	TRBJ2-2	few	TRBD1
CASSTMGSYGYTF	TGTGCCAGTAGTACGATGGGGTCCTATGGCTACACCTTC	13	TRBV19	TRBJ1-2	-	-
CASSLALPNEQFF	TGTGCCAGCAGTTTAGCGCTCCCTAATGAGCAGTTCTTC	13	TRBV12-3/TRBV12-4	TRBJ2-1	few	-
CASRELAGGGLETQYF	TGTGCCAGCAGAGAACTAGCGGGAGGGGGATTGGAGACCCAGTACTTC	16	TRBV2	TRBJ2-5	-	TRBD2
CASSQRRNEKLFF	TGTGCCAGCAGCCAACGACGGAATGAAAAACTGTTTTTT	13	TRBV14	TRBJ1-4	few	-
CASSTIRPSGTEYNEQFF	TGTGCCAGTAGTACAATCCGGCCTTCCGGGACGGAATACAATGAGCAGTTCTTC	18	TRBV19	TRBJ2-1	few	-
CASSLVNGNTEAFF	TGTGCCAGCAGCTTAGTCAATGGGAACACTGAAGCTTTCTTT	14	TRBV11-2	TRBJ1-1	few	-
CASSSSRLAGSEQYF	TGTGCCAGCAGTTCCTCCCGACTAGCGGGCTCCGAGCAGTACTTC	15	TRBV6-5	TRBJ2-7	few	TRBD2